Following are 16 T cell receptor beta chains from one sample sequenced in a study of tumor and adjacent non-tumor tissue in lung cancer. No cell sorting was done before RNA was extracted from the tissue. Three rounds of nested PCR, following a modified ARM-PCR protocol, produced the TCRbeta library. Each CDR3 protein gets one entry after TCRdb re-called the multiplex PCR reads with MiXCR. The sample records about 120,000 distinct CDR3 sequences, 66% being singletons. Sequenced sample: lung tumor tissue. Receptor source: a man aged 25-45 years with non-small cell lung cancer.

This clonotype has ten or more counts. The CDR3, as DNA: TGTGCCAGCAGTTCCGCCGCGGCGGGAGTTGGGGCCAACGTCCTGACTTTC. Protein sequence: CASSSAAAGVGANVLTF. This chain uses TRBV6-5 with TRBJ2-6; 7 bases match TRBD2. The CDR3 spans 17 residues. V shed 4 bases and J 3 bases; nucleotides not matched to a gene: 9. The germline gives CDR1 MNHEY, CDR2 SVGAGI.

About this clonotype: A much larger clone sits a single nucleotide away, making a read error possible. This chain uses TRBV20-1 with TRBJ1-4; the D is unclear. The germline V gene encodes CDR1 DFQATT and CDR2 SNEGSKA (reference sequence). Trimming pared 2 bases from V and 5 bases from J, leaving 9 bases between. CDR3 length: 13 amino acids. CDR3 DNA: TGCAGTGCTAGACAGGATAGGAATGAAAAACTGTTTTTT. This translates into CSARQDRNEKLFF.

This clonotype showed up just once. A much larger clone sits a single nucleotide away, making a read error possible. This chain joins TRBV6-5 and TRBJ2-7, with D tentatively TRBD1 (5 bases). V was shortened by 8 bases and J by 3 bases, with 20 bases between the two germline ends. Germline V CDR1 and CDR2: MNHEY, SVGAGI. The CDR3 covers 15 residues. The CDR3 region is CASASPETVRYEQYF. The CDR3 nucleotides read TGTGCCAGCGCCTCCCCTGAGACAGTACGCTACGAGCAGTACTTC.

This clonotype occurred many times. The rearrangement joins TRBV11-2 to TRBJ2-4; 7 bases agree with TRBD1. This CDR3 comprises 15 residues. J lost 6 bases, V lost 5 bases, and 10 bases had no gene match. The germline V gene encodes CDR1 SGHAT and CDR2 FQNNGV. The CDR3 coding sequence is TGTGCCAGCAGCCGGACAGGTGGTCGGGGAAACATTCAGTACTTC. Amino acids: CASSRTGGRGNIQYF.

This clonotype was seen once. This CDR3 reads CSVKGGRYKQYF. CDR3 DNA: TGCAGCGTTAAAGGCGGGAGATACAAGCAGTACTTC. V is TRBV29-1 and J is TRBJ2-7; 7 bases fit TRBD2. The V gene's germline CDR1 is SQVTM and CDR2 ANQGSEA. The J segment lost 8 bases and the V segment lost 5 bases, leaving 9 bases of the junction unmatched. The CDR3 extends over 12 amino acids.

At least ten counts were recorded for this clonotype. V gene TRBV6-2 or TRBV6-3 combines with J gene TRBJ1-2, with D perhaps matching TRBD1 (6 bases). In germline, CDR1 is MNHEY, CDR2 SVGEGT. The CDR3 covers 14 residues. V lost 6 bases to trimming and J lost 4 bases, with 15 bases between them. The CDR3 coding sequence is TGTGCCAGCAGCGGGGGGGGCTGGAGCTATGGCTACACCTTC. This sequence encodes CASSGGGWSYGYTF.

Turning to this clonotype: This is likely a read error, given that the CDR3 carries no conserved phenylalanine or tryptophan at its end. The chain carries TRBV29-1 and TRBJ1-2, with 7 bases matching TRBD1. CDR1 is SQVTM and CDR2 is ANQGSEA in the germline V gene. CDR3 size: 14 residues. This CDR3 is CSVARDSLNYGYTS. For the CDR3, the DNA is TGTAGCGTCGCCCGGGACAGCCTAAACTATGGCTACACCTCC.

This clonotype was counted ten times or more. The chain recombines TRBV11-3 with TRBJ2-7; 8 bases fit TRBD1. CDR3 length: 15 residues. The J segment lost 4 bases and the V segment lost 3 bases, leaving 8 bases of the junction unmatched. The V gene's germline CDR1 is SGHNT and CDR2 YENEEA. The CDR3 sequence is CASSFEGQGAYEQYF. The CDR3 nucleotides read TGTGCCAGCAGCTTCGAAGGACAGGGCGCTTACGAGCAGTACTTC. Drawing the rest from reference TRBV11-3 and TRBJ2-7, the complete variable domain is EAGVVQSPRYKIIEKKQPVAFWCNPISGHNTLYWYLQNLGQGPELLIRYENEEAVDDSQLPKDRFSAERLKGVDSTLKIQPAELGDSAVYLCASSFEGQGAYEQYFGPGTRLTVT.

Comment on this clonotype: Since a much larger clone is just one base distant, this may be a read error. The chain employs TRBV20-1 and TRBJ2-4, with D tentatively TRBD1 or TRBD2 (5 bases each). Germline V gene sequence: CDR1 DFQATT, CDR2 SNEGSKA (reference sequence). Trimming stripped 7 bases from V and 3 bases from J, with 13 bases between. There are 13 residues in the CDR3. The CDR3 DNA sequence: TGCAGTGGAGGGGTGCGAGTCAAAAACATTCAGTACTTC. It encodes CSGGVRVKNIQYF.

Ten or more counts support this clonotype. The chain uses TRBV20-1 and TRBJ2-7; TRBD2 matches at 15 bases. The CDR3 covers 15 residues. CDR1 is DFQATT and CDR2 is SNEGSKA in the germline V gene (reference sequence). V gave up 5 bases and J gave up 2 bases; unmatched junction bases: 4. The CDR3 here is CSAFRTSGGAYEQYF. The CDR3 nucleotides are TGCAGTGCTTTCCGGACTAGCGGGGGGGCCTACGAGCAGTACTTC.

This clonotype was seen repeatedly, ten times or more. This chain joins TRBV20-1 and TRBJ1-5; the D is unclear. The CDR3 loop spans 13 amino acids. Trimming took off 2 bases at V and 0 bases at J, with 5 bases between the two ends. CDR1 and CDR2 from the germline V gene are DFQATT and SNEGSKA (reference sequence). This CDR3 reads CSARLDSNQPQHF. Written as DNA, the CDR3 is TGCAGTGCTAGACTCGATAGCAATCAGCCCCAGCATTTT.

In its sample, this clonotype was seen many times. The rearrangement links TRBV20-1 to TRBJ2-1, with 10 bases aligning to TRBD2. There are 15 residues in the CDR3. V was pared by 6 bases and J by 5 bases, with 10 bases of the junction left unmatched. The germline gives CDR1 DFQATT, CDR2 SNEGSKA (reference sequence). CDR3 sequence reads: CSAPTLAGVHNEQFF. In DNA, the CDR3 is TGCAGTGCGCCGACTCTAGCGGGAGTCCACAATGAGCAGTTCTTC.

With respect to this clonotype: A single base separates this from a much larger clone, so it may be a read error. The V call is TRBV4-2, the J call TRBJ1-2; 7 nucleotides match TRBD1. The length of the CDR3 is 15 residues. Germline values: CDR1 LGHNA, CDR2 YNFKEQ. The CDR3 sequence: CASSQAGTANCGYTF. Here the CDR3 DNA reads TGTGCCAGCAGCCAAGCTGGGACAGCTAACTGTGGCTACACCTTC.

This clonotype was seen more than once but under ten times. A much larger clonotype is one base distant, so this may be a read error. The chain uses TRBV24-1 and TRBJ2-1; weak D call: TRBD1 (5 bases). The CDR3 covers 16 residues. The germline V gene encodes CDR1 KGHDR and CDR2 SFDVKD. CDR3 in DNA: TGTACCACCAGTGATTTGCTGGGGCCTTCCTACAATGAGCAGTTCTTC. It codes for CTTSDLLGPSYNEQFF.

As concerns this clonotype: A much larger clone lies a single base off, so this may be a read error. This is likely a read error, given that the CDR3 carries no conserved phenylalanine or tryptophan at its end. The J gene is TRBJ2-5, the V gene TRBV6-6, with 9 positions matching TRBD1. CDR3 length: 16 residues. CDR1 and CDR2 from the germline V gene are MNHNY and SVGAGI (reference sequence). V lost 6 bases, J lost 4 bases, and 12 bases stayed unmatched. The DNA of the CDR3 is TGTGCCAGCAGGACCCCCGGGACAGGGAGGGGAGAGACCCAGTACGTC. Amino acids: CASRTPGTGRGETQYV.

A word on this clonotype: One junction end disagrees with the germline gene, perhaps due to a read error. V and J are TRBV12-3 or TRBV12-4 and TRBJ1-1; 11 nucleotides line up with TRBD1. This CDR3 has 16 amino acids. CDR3 sequence (DNA): TGTGCCAGCAGCCTTGGACAGGGGGCGGGTCGGACTGAAGCTTCCTTT. Protein sequence: CASSLGQGAGRTEASF.